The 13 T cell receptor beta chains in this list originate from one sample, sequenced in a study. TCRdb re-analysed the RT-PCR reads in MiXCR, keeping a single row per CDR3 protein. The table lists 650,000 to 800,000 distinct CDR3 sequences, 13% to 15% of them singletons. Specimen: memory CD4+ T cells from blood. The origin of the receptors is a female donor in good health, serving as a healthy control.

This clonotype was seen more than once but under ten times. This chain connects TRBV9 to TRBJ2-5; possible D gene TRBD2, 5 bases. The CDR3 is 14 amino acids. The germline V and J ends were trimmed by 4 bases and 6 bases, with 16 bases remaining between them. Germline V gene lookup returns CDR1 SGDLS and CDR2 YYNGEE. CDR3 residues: CASSPPGSAQTQYF. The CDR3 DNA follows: TGTGCCAGCAGCCCCCCGGGGTCGGCACAGACCCAGTACTTC.

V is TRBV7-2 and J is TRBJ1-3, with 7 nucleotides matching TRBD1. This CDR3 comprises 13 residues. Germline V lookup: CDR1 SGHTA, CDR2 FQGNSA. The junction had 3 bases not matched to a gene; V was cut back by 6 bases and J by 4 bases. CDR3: CASRQGLGNTIYF. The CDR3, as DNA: TGTGCCAGCAGACAGGGGCTGGGAAACACCATATATTTT. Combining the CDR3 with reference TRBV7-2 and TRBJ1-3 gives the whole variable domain GAGVSQSPSNKVTEKGKDVELRCDPISGHTALYWYRQSLGQGLEFLIYFQGNSAPDKSGLPSDRFSAERTGGSVSTLTIQRTQQEDSAVYLCASRQGLGNTIYFGEGSWLTVV.

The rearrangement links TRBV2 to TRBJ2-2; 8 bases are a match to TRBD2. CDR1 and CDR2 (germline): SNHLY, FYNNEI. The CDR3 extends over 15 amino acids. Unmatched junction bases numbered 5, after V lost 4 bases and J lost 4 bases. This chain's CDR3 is CASSGSGSSTGELFF. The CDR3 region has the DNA TGTGCCAGCAGTGGGAGCGGGAGTAGCACCGGGGAGCTGTTTTTT.

CDR3 nucleotides: TGTGCCAGCAGTTTTCGACAGGATGAAAAACTGTTTTTT. It encodes CASSFRQDEKLFF. The V call is TRBV12-3 or TRBV12-4, the J call TRBJ1-4; a possible D gene is TRBD1 (6 bases). The CDR3 spans 13 residues. V shed 3 bases and J shed 6 bases, with 8 bases lying between them.

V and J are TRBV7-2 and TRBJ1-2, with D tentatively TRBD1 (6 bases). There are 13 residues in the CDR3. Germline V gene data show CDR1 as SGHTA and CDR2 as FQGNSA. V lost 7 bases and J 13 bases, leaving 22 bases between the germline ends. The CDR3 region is CASTAGAFNYGTF. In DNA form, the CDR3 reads TGTGCCAGCACGGCGGGGGCCTTTAACTATGGCACCTTC. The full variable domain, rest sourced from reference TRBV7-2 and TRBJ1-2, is GAGVSQSPSNKVTEKGKDVELRCDPISGHTALYWYRQSLGQGLEFLIYFQGNSAPDKSGLPSDRFSAERTGGSVSTLTIQRTQQEDSAVYLCASTAGAFNYGTFGSGTRLTVV.

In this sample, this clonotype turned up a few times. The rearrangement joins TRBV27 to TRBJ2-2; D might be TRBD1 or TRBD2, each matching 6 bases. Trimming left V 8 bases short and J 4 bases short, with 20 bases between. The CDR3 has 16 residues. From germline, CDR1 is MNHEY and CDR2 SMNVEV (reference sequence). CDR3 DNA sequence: TGTGCCAGCTCCCTGGGGGGCTCCGTATTCACCGGGGAGCTGTTTTTT. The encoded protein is CASSLGGSVFTGELFF.

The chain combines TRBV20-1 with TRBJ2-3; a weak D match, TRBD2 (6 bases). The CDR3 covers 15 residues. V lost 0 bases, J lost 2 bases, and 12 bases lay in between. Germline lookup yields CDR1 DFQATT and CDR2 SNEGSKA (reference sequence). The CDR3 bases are TGCAGTGCTAGAGATTTTAGCGGATACACAGATACGCAGTATTTT. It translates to CSARDFSGYTDTQYF.

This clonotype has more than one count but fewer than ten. CDR3 loop: CASSPQQGGSPLHF. In DNA, the CDR3 is TGTGCCAGCAGCCCCCAGCAAGGCGGCTCACCCCTCCACTTT. The rearrangement uses TRBV7-9 and TRBJ1-6; D gene unclear. The CDR3 consists of 14 residues. CDR1 and CDR2 (germline): SEHNR, FQNEAQ (reference sequence). Trimming removed 5 bases from V and 10 bases from J, with 15 bases in between.

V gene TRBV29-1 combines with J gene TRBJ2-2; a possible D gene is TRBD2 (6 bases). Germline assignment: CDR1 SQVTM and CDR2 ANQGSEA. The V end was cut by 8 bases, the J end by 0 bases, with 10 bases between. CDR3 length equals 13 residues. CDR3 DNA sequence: TGCAGCTTGCGGGATCCGAACACCGGGGAGCTGTTTTTT. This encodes CSLRDPNTGELFF.

The CDR3 region is CASSPRREARETQYF. CDR3 DNA sequence: TGTGCCAGCAGCCCCCGGCGGGAGGCACGAGAGACCCAGTACTTC. This chain links TRBV7-3 with TRBJ2-5; 8 bases fit TRBD2. V lost 5 bases and J lost 4; bases outside the gene matches: 9. This CDR3 contains 15 residues. CDR1 SGHTA and CDR2 FQGTGA come from the germline V gene.

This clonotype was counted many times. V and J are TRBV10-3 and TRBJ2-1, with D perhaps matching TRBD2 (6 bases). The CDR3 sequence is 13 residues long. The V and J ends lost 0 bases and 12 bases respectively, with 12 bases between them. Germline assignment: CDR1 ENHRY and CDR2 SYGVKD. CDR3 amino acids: CAISESEGTGQFF. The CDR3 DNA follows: TGTGCCATCAGTGAGTCCGAAGGGACTGGGCAGTTCTTC.

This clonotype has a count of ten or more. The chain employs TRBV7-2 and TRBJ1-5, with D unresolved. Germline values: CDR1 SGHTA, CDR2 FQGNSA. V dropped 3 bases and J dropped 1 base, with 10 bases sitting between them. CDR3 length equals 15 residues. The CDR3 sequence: CASSLVGGSNQPQHF. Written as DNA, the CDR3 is TGTGCCAGCAGCTTGGTAGGTGGGAGCAATCAGCCCCAGCATTTT.

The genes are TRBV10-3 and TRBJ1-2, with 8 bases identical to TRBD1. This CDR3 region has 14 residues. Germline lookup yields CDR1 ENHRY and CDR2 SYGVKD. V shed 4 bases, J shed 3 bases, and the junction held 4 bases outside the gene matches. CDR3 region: CAISGQGWDYGYTF. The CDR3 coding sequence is TGTGCCATCAGTGGACAGGGGTGGGACTATGGCTACACCTTC.